Below are 17 T cell receptor beta chains sequenced from a single sample in a study of CD4+ T cells in melanoma. The table came from immunoSEQ multiplex PCR; TCRdb's copy has only in-frame clones and leaves some out. This table has 45,000 or so clones, nearly 90% appearing once. Sequencing was performed on peripheral blood. Receptors were obtained from a human donor with melanoma.

The rearrangement links TRBV6-9 to TRBJ1-4, with D perhaps TRBD1 (6 bases). V was shortened by 3 bases and J by 8 bases, with 19 bases between the two germline ends. Germline V gives CDR1 MNHGY, CDR2 SVAAGI. The CDR3 totals 16 residues. This CDR3 is CASSYYPRTVTEKLFF. CDR3 DNA sequence: TGTGCCAGCAGTTACTACCCCCGGACAGTTACAGAAAAACTGTTTTTT.

This clone was detected only once. CDR3 nucleotides: TGTGCCAGCAGCGTAGAACAGGACTCCTACGAGCAGTACTTC. Translating it yields CASSVEQDSYEQYF. The rearrangement uses TRBV9 and TRBJ2-7, with D maybe TRBD1 (5 bases). CDR3 length equals 14 residues. V was cut by 0 bases and J by 0 bases, with 7 bases left in between. The germline V gene has CDR1 SGDLS and CDR2 YYNGEE.

The gene calls are TRBV27 and TRBJ2-3, with unresolved D. V lost 2 bases to trimming and J lost 2 bases, with 5 bases between them. The CDR3 runs to 13 residues. Germline CDR1 is MNHEY and CDR2 is SMNVEV (reference sequence). CDR3 nucleotide sequence: TGTGCCAGCAGTTTAAAATACACAGATACGCAGTATTTT. It yields the protein CASSLKYTDTQYF.

The sample holds one count of this clone. The J gene is TRBJ1-3, the V gene TRBV5-1; D gene ambiguous. Germline-derived CDR1 and CDR2 are SGHRS and YFSETQ. Trimming left V 0 bases short and J 0 bases short, with 10 bases between. The CDR3 extends over 16 amino acids. CDR3 sequence: CASSLGQPYSGNTIYF. The CDR3 nucleotides are TGCGCCAGCAGCTTGGGCCAGCCCTACTCTGGAAACACCATATATTTT.

The chain uses TRBV6-5 and TRBJ1-1, with no clear D. This CDR3 comprises 13 residues. V lost 6 bases, J lost 1 base, and 9 bases lay in between. From germline, CDR1 is MNHEY and CDR2 SVGAGI. This CDR3 reads CASREQGNTEAFF. The CDR3 DNA reads TGTGCCAGCAGGGAACAAGGGAACACTGAAGCTTTCTTT.

The chain is built from TRBV18 and TRBJ2-7; perhaps TRBD2 as D (6 bases). Deletions cut 1 base from V and 2 bases from J, with 6 bases between. The CDR3 has 13 residues. The germline V gene has CDR1 KGHSH and CDR2 LQKENI. The CDR3 region is CASSPRGAYEQYF. The DNA for the CDR3 is TGTGCCAGCTCACCACGGGGGGCCTACGAGCAGTACTTC.

The genes are TRBV19 and TRBJ2-5; unclear D gene. CDR3 size: 14 residues. CDR1 LNHDA and CDR2 SQIVND come from the germline V gene (reference sequence). Trimming stripped 1 base from V and 1 base from J, with 7 bases between. Here the CDR3 DNA reads TGTGCCAGTAGTATAGTGGTATCCCAAGAGACCCAGTACTTC. Its protein product is CASSIVVSQETQYF.

The CDR3, as DNA: TGTGCCAGCAGCTGGGTGGGTATTGGAGAGACCCAGTACTTC. It yields the protein CASSWVGIGETQYF. This chain links TRBV7-8 with TRBJ2-5; D gene uncertain. Germline V gene sequence: CDR1 SGHVS, CDR2 FQNEAQ. The CDR3 consists of 14 residues. V dropped 4 bases and J dropped 4 bases, with 13 bases sitting between them.

DNA of the CDR3: TGTGCCAGTAGTATTTCGCCCGGGGTGACACAGGAGACCCAGTACTTC. Residues: CASSISPGVTQETQYF. This rearrangement joins TRBV19 to TRBJ2-5, with D possibly being TRBD2 (5 bases). CDR1 LNHDA and CDR2 SQIVND come from the germline V gene (reference sequence). CDR3 length: 16 residues. V lost 3 bases and J lost 5, with 19 bases in between.

This clone was seen a few times. V gene TRBV7-9 combines with J gene TRBJ2-6, with TRBD1 matching 8 bases. V was pared by 5 bases and J by 2 bases, with 8 bases of the junction left unmatched. The V gene's germline CDR1 is SEHNR and CDR2 FQNEAQ (reference sequence). The CDR3 has 17 residues. In nucleotides, the CDR3 is TGTGCCAGCAGCCCACAGGGGGGAATTGCTGGGGCCAACGTCCTGACTTTC. Translation: CASSPQGGIAGANVLTF.

The genes are TRBV11-1 and TRBJ2-1, with 11 positions matching TRBD2. Trimming removed 1 base from V and 4 bases from J; junction bases left unmatched: 9. Germline V CDR1 and CDR2: SGHAT, FQDESV (reference sequence). The CDR3 runs 18 residues. CDR3 DNA sequence: TGTGCCAGCAGCTTAGGGTGGCTAGCGGGGGGCCGATACAATGAGCAGTTCTTC. Its translation: CASSLGWLAGGRYNEQFF.

This clone was observed a single time. V is TRBV6-6 and J is TRBJ2-1; perhaps TRBD2 as D (5 bases). Germline values: CDR1 MNHNY, CDR2 SVGAGI (reference sequence). This CDR3 is built from 12 residues. V lost 3 bases to trimming and J lost 7 bases, with 7 bases between them. CDR3 amino acids: CASSYGSNEQFF. The CDR3, as DNA: TGTGCCAGCAGTTATGGGAGTAATGAGCAGTTCTTC.

The genes are TRBV7-9 and TRBJ2-7; D is possibly TRBD2 (5 bases). The CDR3 loop spans 14 amino acids. Germline V gives CDR1 SEHNR, CDR2 FQNEAQ (reference sequence). V was trimmed by 5 bases and J by 1 base, leaving 12 bases between them. The CDR3 loop reads CASSTPGTSYEQYF. CDR3 nucleotide sequence: TGTGCCAGCAGCACTCCGGGAACGTCCTACGAGCAGTACTTC.

The chain has TRBV28 and TRBJ2-5; D unresolved. The V and J ends lost 2 bases and 5 bases respectively, with 6 bases between them. The germline V gene encodes CDR1 MDHEN and CDR2 SYDVKM. This CDR3 region has 12 residues. CDR3 sequence: CASSLSTETQYF. DNA for the CDR3: TGTGCCAGCAGTTTAAGTACGGAGACCCAGTACTTC.

This clone came up a few times. The V call is TRBV7-9, the J call TRBJ2-7; D uncertain. CDR1 SEHNR and CDR2 FQNEAQ come from the germline V gene (reference sequence). V was trimmed by 4 bases and J by 1 base, leaving 11 bases between them. This CDR3 contains 14 residues. The CDR3: CASSSSAMSYEQYF. The CDR3 DNA follows: TGTGCCAGCAGCTCCAGTGCCATGTCCTACGAGCAGTACTTC.

This clone was counted a few times. The chain links TRBV7-3 to TRBJ2-1, with D perhaps matching TRBD1 (5 bases). Between the trimmed V and J ends, which lost 1 base and 6 bases, there was a span of 10 bases. The CDR3 runs to 14 residues. Per the germline V gene, CDR1 is SGHTA and CDR2 is FQGTGA. The CDR3 DNA reads as TGTGCCAGCAGCTTAAGTCAGGGTTCCAATGAGCAGTTCTTC. This gives the protein CASSLSQGSNEQFF.

This clone was recorded once. The V gene is TRBV29-1, the J gene TRBJ2-1, with D maybe TRBD2 (5 bases). Germline CDR1 and CDR2: SQVTM and ANQGSEA. Trimming removed 2 bases from V and 5 bases from J, with 10 bases in between. The CDR3 has 13 residues. CDR3 sequence reads: CSVEIRADNEQFF. DNA of the CDR3: TGCAGCGTTGAAATCAGAGCGGACAATGAGCAGTTCTTC.